This TCR beta chain came from a study of blood T cell repertoires in COVID-19. Study-wide context: Samples came from the United States, Italy and Spain, spanning acute and convalescent COVID-19. The cDNA or gDNA used as material had been derived from T cells, B-cell-depleted T cells, or PBMCs.

As handled by the study authors: By means of reference gene primer amplification, nucleated cell counts were estimated. Assay used: immunoSEQ multiplex PCR; TCRdb lists only in-frame clones, some missing. The V and J calls and clone size were taken over from that table, and D and trimming were inferred from the DNA. The sample records about 15,000 clones, roughly 79% being singletons. The ends lost 8 bases at V and 7 bases at J; junction bases unmatched: 9. The CDR3 consists of 14 residues. Germline V gene lookup returns CDR1 MDHEN and CDR2 SYDVKM. Sequencing input: peripheral blood. V is TRBV28 and J is TRBJ1-2, with 11 bases that match TRBD1. This receptor was identified in a man between 70 and 80 years old with active or convalescent COVID-19. The CDR3 sequence is CASLGQGATLGYTF. DNA of the CDR3: TGTGCCAGCCTAGGACAGGGGGCGACCCTTGGCTACACCTTC.